This T cell receptor (beta chain) was recovered during a study of T-cell reconstitution after alpha-beta-depleted transplantation in children. The authors prepared the TCRbeta library with unique molecular identifiers. TCRdb itself ran the PCR reads through MiXCR, one entry per CDR3 protein. The sample records some 590,000 distinct CDR3 sequences, over 9.5% being singletons. The germline V and J ends were trimmed by 1 base and 0 bases, with 10 bases remaining between them. This CDR3 spans 17 amino acids. Per the germline V gene, CDR1 is LNHNV and CDR2 is YYDKDF (reference sequence). This material consisted of PBMCs from the stem cell graft donor, taken from the stem cell graft. The rearrangement links TRBV15 to TRBJ2-6; D perhaps matches TRBD1 (6 bases). This TCR came from a human donor who donated a stem cell graft to a child with acute myeloid leukemia. The CDR3 sequence: CATSRVQGTSGANVLTF. The DNA of the CDR3 is TGTGCCACCAGCAGAGTACAGGGCACCTCTGGGGCCAACGTCCTGACTTTC. Combining the CDR3 with reference TRBV15 and TRBJ2-6 gives the whole variable domain DAMVIQNPRYQVTQFGKPVTLSCSQTLNHNVMYWYQQKSSQAPKLLFHYYDKDFNNEADTPDNFQSRRPNTSFCFLDIRSPGLGDTAMYLCATSRVQGTSGANVLTFGAGSRLTVL.